One and the same sample provided the 30 T cell receptor beta chains below, sequenced in a study of CD4 and CD8 cells across lung adenocarcinoma regions. TCRdb itself ran the PCR reads through MiXCR, one entry per CDR3 protein. The sample lists about 25,000 distinct CDR3 sequences; 53% were seen once. The sequenced material came from CD8+ T cells from the center of a lung tumor. These TCRs come from a male donor with lung adenocarcinoma. The CD4 and CD8 labels of this study may be unreliable.

With regard to this clonotype: The conserved phenylalanine or tryptophan is not found at the CDR3 terminus, so this likely reflects a read error. The DNA is left out, because the CDR3 cannot be placed on it with certainty; the CDR3 is given as TCRdb lists it. J is TRBJ2-1 and V is TRBV27; the table names TRBD1, a call not compared with the DNA. The CDR3 spans 12 residues, counting both ends. Per the germline V gene, CDR1 is MNHEY and CDR2 is SMNVEV (reference sequence). CDR3 loop: CANTTYVVSRVP.

This clonotype was detected only a few times. V is TRBV9 and J is TRBJ2-3; D not certain. This CDR3 contains 14 residues. Trimming shortened V by 0 bases and J by 6 bases, and 11 bases separated the two germline ends. Germline CDR1 is SGDLS and CDR2 is YYNGEE. Here the CDR3 DNA reads TGTGCCAGCAGCGTAGCTACTTGGATGGATACGCAGTATTTT. Translated: CASSVATWMDTQYF.

The chain links TRBV6-5 to TRBJ1-5, with a tentative D call TRBD1 (5 bases). The germline V and J ends were trimmed by 0 bases and 7 bases, with 10 bases remaining between them. The CDR3 covers 14 residues. In germline, CDR1 is MNHEY, CDR2 SVGAGI. The CDR3: CASSYSTGAQPQHF. The CDR3 region has the DNA TGTGCCAGCAGTTACTCGACCGGGGCACAGCCCCAGCATTTT.

This clonotype was found many times. The chain uses TRBV7-8 and TRBJ2-1; 8 nucleotides agree with TRBD2. The J segment lost 15 bases and the V segment lost 2 bases, leaving 18 bases of the junction unmatched. Germline assignment: CDR1 SGHVS and CDR2 FQNEAQ. The CDR3 consists of 16 residues. CDR3 coding DNA: TGTGCCAGCAGCTTAAGGCGTATAGCGGGAACCTCCAGCCCGTTCTTC. This encodes CASSLRRIAGTSSPFF.

There are many counts of this clonotype. The J gene is TRBJ2-2, the V gene TRBV6-1, with D hard to call. The V and J ends lost 6 bases and 1 base respectively, with 15 bases between them. Germline V gene lookup returns CDR1 MNHNS and CDR2 SASEGT. The CDR3 loop spans 16 amino acids. The CDR3 bases are TGTGCCAGCAGCCGCGACAACTGGGGGAACACCGGGGAGCTGTTTTTT. This gives the protein CASSRDNWGNTGELFF.

By share of the sample, this clonotype is medium-sized. The CDR3 reads CASSSSGWADTQYF. The CDR3 coding sequence is TGTGCCAGCAGTTCCTCAGGATGGGCAGATACGCAGTATTTT. The V call is TRBV6-5, the J call TRBJ2-3; D is uncertain. Germline V lookup: CDR1 MNHEY, CDR2 SVGAGI. The CDR3 spans 14 residues. V lost 4 bases to trimming and J lost 4 bases, with 12 bases between them.

This clonotype has at least ten counts. The chain couples TRBV5-1 to TRBJ2-5, with 13 bases lining up with TRBD2. With V trimmed by 4 bases and J by 3 bases, 3 bases remained unmatched. Germline CDR1 is SGHRS and CDR2 is YFSETQ. This CDR3 has 15 residues. This CDR3 is CASSIGTSGKETQYF. For the CDR3, the DNA is TGCGCCAGCAGCATTGGGACTAGCGGGAAAGAGACCCAGTACTTC.

This clonotype was detected a few times. The chain couples TRBV6-1 to TRBJ2-5; D unclear. Germline V gene sequence: CDR1 MNHNS, CDR2 SASEGT. The CDR3 has 13 residues. V lost 6 bases, J lost 4 bases, and 12 bases lay in between. This CDR3 is CASSWGIRETQYF. DNA of the CDR3: TGTGCCAGCAGCTGGGGTATCCGAGAGACCCAGTACTTC.

A remark on this clonotype: The DNA is left out, because the CDR3 cannot be placed on it with certainty; the CDR3 is given as TCRdb lists it. The chain has TRBV28 and TRBJ1-4; the D call of TRBD1 is as the table states it, not checked on the DNA. A total of 13 residues make up the CDR3, ends included. Germline V gene sequence: CDR1 MDHEN, CDR2 SYDVKM. Here the CDR3 reads CASNGTYVKNCFF.

The CDR3 nucleotides are TGTGCCAGCAGCTTAGATTGGGGGGCGACGACCCAGTACTTC. Translated: CASSLDWGATTQYF. The V and J genes are TRBV11-2 and TRBJ2-5; D possibly uses TRBD1 or TRBD2 (6 bases each). This CDR3 is built from 14 residues. Trimming removed 0 bases at V and 7 bases at J, with 12 bases between. Germline CDR1 reads SGHAT; CDR2 reads FQNNGV.

This clonotype is categorized as medium-sized. Compared with germline, one end of the junction differs, possibly owing to a read error. The chain joins TRBV7-7 to TRBJ2-3, with a weak D call TRBD1 (8 bases). Germline CDR1 is SSHAT and CDR2 is FNYEAQ (reference sequence). The CDR3 extends over 14 amino acids. The CDR3 protein is CASSTGGGTDTQYF. DNA of the CDR3: TGTGCTAGCAGTACAGGGGGGGGCACAGATACGCAGTATTTT.

The chain couples TRBV15 to TRBJ1-1; D is perhaps TRBD1 (5 bases). Trimming removed 0 bases at V and 5 bases at J, with 16 bases between. Germline V lookup: CDR1 LNHNV, CDR2 YYDKDF (reference sequence). The CDR3 runs 16 residues. The CDR3 DNA sequence: TGTGCCACCAGCAGAGATAGCCTCAGGGCGGGAACTGAAGCTTTCTTT. This encodes CATSRDSLRAGTEAFF.

The chain recombines TRBV10-2 with TRBJ2-4; the match to TRBD2 covers 7 bases. The V gene end was trimmed by 11 bases and the J gene end by 13 bases; junction bases not matched to a gene: 17. The CDR3 runs to 13 residues. The germline CDR1 and CDR2 sequences are WSHSY and SAAADI. CDR3 nucleotides: TGCGCCGCGGGGGTCAGAGCCACAGACACGCAGTACTTC. Translated: CAAGVRATDTQYF.

Remarks on this clonotype: Compared with germline, one end of the junction differs, possibly owing to a read error. The V gene is TRBV27, the J gene TRBJ2-4, with 8 positions matching TRBD2. Germline V gives CDR1 MNHEY, CDR2 SMNVEV (reference sequence). The CDR3 totals 16 residues. DNA for the CDR3: TGTGCCTGCAGGCTGCGCGGGGGGCTAGCCCAAAAGATTCAGTACTTC. Protein: CACRLRGGLAQKIQYF.

Comment on this clonotype: Germline and junction disagree at one end, which may indicate a read error. The chain couples TRBV10-3 to TRBJ2-3, with D perhaps matching TRBD2 (5 bases). The CDR3 contains 11 residues. The germline gives CDR1 ENHRY, CDR2 SYGVKD. This CDR3 reads CALGGKDTQYF. The CDR3 bases are TGTGCGCTCGGAGGCAAAGACACGCAGTATTTC.

This clonotype has a single count. The rearrangement uses TRBV6-2 or TRBV6-3 and TRBJ2-4; D may be TRBD1 or TRBD2 (5 bases each). This CDR3 has 13 residues. Per germline, CDR1 MNHEY and CDR2 SVGEGT. Trimming removed 10 bases from V and 8 bases from J, with 18 bases in between. DNA for the CDR3: TGTGCCACGGGGCTGACACACACAGACATTCAGTACTTC. Translated: CATGLTHTDIQYF.

V is TRBV5-1 and J is TRBJ2-2, with 7 bases fitting TRBD1. The CDR3 consists of 14 residues. The V and J ends lost 5 bases and 7 bases, in that order; junction bases with no gene match: 8. The germline gives CDR1 SGHRS, CDR2 YFSETQ. As DNA, the CDR3 is TGCGCCAGCAGTGAAGAACAGGGGAACGGGGAGCTGTTTTTT. Residues: CASSEEQGNGELFF.

This clonotype appeared many times. This chain uses TRBV6-1 with TRBJ2-7, with TRBD1 matching over 7 bases. Germline assignment: CDR1 MNHNS and CDR2 SASEGT. The CDR3 is made up of 13 amino acids. V shed 6 bases and J 6 bases; nucleotides not matched to a gene: 8. The chain's CDR3 is CASSQGVGREQYF. CDR3 bases: TGTGCCAGCAGCCAGGGGGTCGGGCGCGAGCAGTACTTC.

This clonotype was seen ten or more times. The CDR3 DNA sequence: TGTGCCAGCAGCCAAACCGGGACTTTTTTCAATGAGCAGTTCTTC. Translated, it gives CASSQTGTFFNEQFF. This chain connects TRBV4-2 to TRBJ2-1, with D possibly being TRBD2 (6 bases). This CDR3 comprises 15 residues. CDR1 and CDR2 (germline): LGHNA, YNFKEQ. V was pared by 2 bases and J by 6 bases, with 14 bases between.

The chain combines TRBV6-1 with TRBJ2-4; D gene unclear. Judging by the DNA end, TRBJ2-3 fits better; the J call may be wrong. The CDR3 is 13 amino acids. Germline V gene lookup returns CDR1 MNHNS and CDR2 SASEGT. CDR3 amino acids: CARGVRAKDMQYF. The DNA of the CDR3 is TGTGCCAGGGGTGTGCGAGCCAAAGACATGCAGTATTTT.

This chain joins TRBV6-1 and TRBJ2-2; tentatively, D is TRBD2 (5 bases). The ends were cut back, 3 bases at V and 1 base at J, with 6 bases in the middle. The CDR3 runs 14 residues. In germline, CDR1 is MNHNS, CDR2 SASEGT. CDR3 region: CASSDGGNTGELFF. The CDR3 region has the DNA TGTGCCAGCAGTGATGGAGGGAACACCGGGGAGCTGTTTTTT.

The sample holds one count of this clonotype. The junction departs from the called germline gene at one end, perhaps through a read error. The V call is TRBV27, the J call TRBJ2-4, with D hard to call. The CDR3 runs 16 residues. Per germline, CDR1 MNHEY and CDR2 SMNVEV (reference sequence). The CDR3 here is CASSLSVRLIQNTQYF. The DNA for the CDR3 is TGTGCCAGCAGTTTATCCGTTAGGCTAATCCAAAACACTCAGTACTTC.

The rearrangement uses TRBV12-3 or TRBV12-4 and TRBJ1-3; maybe TRBD1 (5 bases). This CDR3 is built from 17 residues. V shed 7 bases and J shed 2 bases, with 21 bases lying between them. Here the CDR3 DNA reads TGTGCCAGCACCGCCGGGGCGGCGCAACTTACTGGAAACACCATATATTTT. As protein: CASTAGAAQLTGNTIYF.

This clonotype was detected many times. V and J are TRBV6-5 and TRBJ2-5; D gene ambiguous. Trimming stripped 2 bases from V and 11 bases from J, with 15 bases between. Germline CDR1 reads MNHEY; CDR2 reads SVGAGI. The CDR3 is 13 residues long. CDR3 nucleotide sequence: TGTGCCAGCAGTTACGAGGCGAGTAACCGGCAGTACTTC. This gives the protein CASSYEASNRQYF.

The chain uses TRBV9 and TRBJ2-5; 10 positions agree with TRBD1. The J call could be wrong; TRBJ2-7 is a better fit for the DNA end. The CDR3 is 14 residues long. Germline values: CDR1 SGDLS, CDR2 YYNGEE. The CDR3 DNA reads TGTGCCAGCAGCGTAGGAGGGACAGGGGTCGAGCAGTACTTC. Translation gives CASSVGGTGVEQYF.

This clonotype occurred a few times. The rearrangement uses TRBV7-8 and TRBJ1-1; 9 nucleotides match TRBD1. Trimming at V came to 3 bases and at J to 2 bases, leaving 10 bases not matched to a gene. This CDR3 spans 17 amino acids. CDR1 and CDR2 from the germline V gene are SGHVS and FQNEAQ. The CDR3 loop is CASSLRGYRGRNTEAFF. The CDR3 coding sequence is TGTGCCAGCAGCTTGCGGGGTTACAGGGGGCGCAACACTGAAGCTTTCTTT.

Sample share makes this clonotype medium-sized (0.01 to 0.1%). The chain has TRBV6-6 and TRBJ2-7, with TRBD1 as a possible D gene (6 bases). The germline gives CDR1 MNHNY, CDR2 SVGAGI (reference sequence). Trimming removed 5 bases at V and 2 bases at J, with 13 bases between. The CDR3 consists of 14 residues. The CDR3 DNA reads as TGTGCCAGCAGTAACCGGACAGCCGCCTACGAGCAGTACTTC. It is translated as CASSNRTAAYEQYF.

J is TRBJ2-1 and V is TRBV27; a weak D match, TRBD2 (6 bases). The DNA end is more similar to TRBJ2-5, so the J call may be wrong. The CDR3 is 14 amino acids. Germline loops: CDR1 MNHEY, CDR2 SMNVEV (reference sequence). Written as DNA, the CDR3 is TGTGCCAGCAGGGGACTTCAGAGTCCAAAGATCCAGTACTTC. Translating gives CASRGLQSPKIQYF.

This clonotype has only a few counts. The gene calls are TRBV11-3 and TRBJ2-1; D unresolved. Deletions cut 5 bases from V and 0 bases from J, with 11 bases between. The CDR3 length is 15 residues. Germline lookup yields CDR1 SGHNT and CDR2 YENEEA. This CDR3 is CASSPEASSYNEQFF. The CDR3 nucleotides read TGTGCCAGCAGCCCCGAGGCTAGCTCCTACAATGAGCAGTTCTTC.

The gene calls are TRBV3-1 and TRBJ2-5, with 13 bases that match TRBD2. Germline trimming cut 4 bases from V and 1 base from J; bases unmatched to any gene: 3. Looked up from germline, CDR1 is LGHDT and CDR2 is YNNKEL (reference sequence). The CDR3 totals 16 residues. The CDR3 bases are TGTGCCAGCAGCCGAGGACTAGCGGGGGCCCAAGAGACCCAGTACTTC. This gives the protein CASSRGLAGAQETQYF.